This section outlines one T cell receptor (beta chain) sequence together with its context. The data were taken from a study of cytomegalovirus exposure and HLA in healthy donors. The CDR3 covers 17 residues. Trimming cost V 4 bases and J 5 bases; bases outside gene matches: 9. CDR1 and CDR2 from the germline V gene are WNHNN and SYGVQD (reference sequence). This PCR relied on a set of 60 Vbeta primers and 13 Jbeta primers. Repertoires were generated with immunoSEQ multiplex PCR, while TCRdb's copy carries only in-frame clones and drops some. Of some 56,000 clones listed, less than 70% were seen once; the top ten hold 10% to 15%.

Sequencing input: PBMCs. This TCR was recovered from a human donor in good health. The chain uses TRBV10-1 and TRBJ2-1, with 12 bases matching TRBD2. CDR3 region: CASSGVAGTSGHNEQFF. The CDR3 DNA follows: TGCGCCAGCAGTGGAGTGGCCGGGACTAGCGGGCACAATGAGCAGTTCTTC.